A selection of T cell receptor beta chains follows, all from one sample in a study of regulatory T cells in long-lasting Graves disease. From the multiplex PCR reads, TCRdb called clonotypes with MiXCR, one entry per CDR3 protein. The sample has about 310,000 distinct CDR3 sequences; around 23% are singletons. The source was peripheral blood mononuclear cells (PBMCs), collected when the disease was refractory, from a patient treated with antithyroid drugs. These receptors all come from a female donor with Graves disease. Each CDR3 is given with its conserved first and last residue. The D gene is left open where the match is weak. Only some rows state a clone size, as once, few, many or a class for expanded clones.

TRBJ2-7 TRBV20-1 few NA CSRVDRNNYEQYF TGCAGTCGTGTAGACAGGAACAACTACGAGCAGTACTTC
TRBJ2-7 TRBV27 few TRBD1 CASSLHRDRDYEQYF TGTGCCAGCAGTCTTCACCGGGACAGGGACTACGAGCAGTACTTC
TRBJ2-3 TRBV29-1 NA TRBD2 CSAGPGLAGGQGFYTDTQYF TGCAGCGCCGGGCCTGGACTAGCGGGAGGCCAGGGATTCTACACAGATACGCAGTATTTT
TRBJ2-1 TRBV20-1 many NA CSASVVGNEQFF TGCAGTGCTAGTGTCGTGGGAAATGAGCAGTTCTTC
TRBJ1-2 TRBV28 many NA CASSNAVRDGYTF TGTGCCAGCAGTAACGCGGTAAGGGATGGCTACACCTTC
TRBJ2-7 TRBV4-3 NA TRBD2 CASSQDRIVPSGNYEQYF TGCGCCAGCAGCCAAGATAGAATCGTACCTAGCGGGAATTACGAGCAGTACTTC
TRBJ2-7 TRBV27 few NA CASSSLGPTYEQYF TGTGCCAGCAGTTCCCTCGGACCCACCTACGAGCAGTACTTC
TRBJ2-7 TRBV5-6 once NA CASGLNGFSYEQYF TGTGCCAGCGGCTTGAATGGGTTTTCCTACGAGCAGTACTTC
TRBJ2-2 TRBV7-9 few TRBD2 CASSLRTSGEGGELFF TGTGCCAGCAGCCTTCGGACTAGCGGGGAGGGCGGGGAGCTGTTTTTT
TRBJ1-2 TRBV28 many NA CASRAGLISHNYGYTF TGTGCCAGCCGTGCAGGGCTAATATCCCATAACTATGGCTACACCTTC
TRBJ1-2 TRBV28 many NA CASSSMKTDINYGYTF TGTGCCAGCAGTTCGATGAAGACGGACATTAACTATGGCTACACCTTC
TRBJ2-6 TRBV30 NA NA CAWSAETGANVLTF TGTGCCTGGAGTGCCGAAACTGGGGCCAACGTCCTGACTTTC
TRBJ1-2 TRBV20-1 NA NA CSATPVGAGWGYTF TGCAGTGCTACCCCAGTGGGGGCCGGGTGGGGCTACACCTTC
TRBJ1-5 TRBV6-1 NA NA CATTRDPGNQPQHF TGTGCCACCACCCGGGACCCTGGGAATCAGCCCCAGCATTTT
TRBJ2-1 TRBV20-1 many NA CSARDIGVSWGEQFF TGCAGTGCTAGAGATATCGGGGTGTCATGGGGTGAGCAGTTCTTC
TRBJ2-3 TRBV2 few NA CASRRGPPDTQYF TGTGCCAGCAGGAGGGGCCCTCCAGATACGCAGTATTTT
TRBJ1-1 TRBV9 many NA CASSPRPTANTEAFF TGTGCCAGCAGCCCCCGACCTACAGCGAACACTGAAGCTTTCTTT
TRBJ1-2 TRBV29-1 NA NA CSVEEGRDYDYTF TGCAGCGTTGAAGAAGGCAGGGACTATGACTACACCTTC
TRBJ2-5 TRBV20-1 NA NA CSASAQETQYF TGCAGTGCTAGCGCGCAAGAGACCCAGTACTTC
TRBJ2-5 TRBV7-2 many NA CASSRGALEETQYF TGTGCCAGCAGTCGCGGGGCCCTAGAAGAGACCCAGTACTTC
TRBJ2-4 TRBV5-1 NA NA CASSFSGAKNIQYF TGCGCCAGCAGCTTCTCCGGGGCCAAAAACATTCAGTACTTC
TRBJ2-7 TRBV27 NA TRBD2 CASSLHSGLVYEQHF TGTGCCAGCAGCCTCCATTCGGGACTAGTCTACGAGCAGCACTTC
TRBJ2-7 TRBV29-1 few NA CSVGTLGGQYF TGCAGCGTTGGGACTCTAGGAGGGCAGTACTTC
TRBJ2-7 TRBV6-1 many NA CASSPAGTGEQYF TGTGCCAGCAGCCCGGCCGGCACCGGCGAGCAGTACTTC
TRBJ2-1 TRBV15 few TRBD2 CATSTGLAGEWYNEQFF TGTGCCACCAGCACGGGACTAGCGGGAGAATGGTACAATGAGCAGTTCTTC
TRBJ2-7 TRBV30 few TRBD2 CAWSVKGLGLADSYEQYF TGTGCCTGGAGTGTAAAGGGCCTGGGACTAGCGGACTCCTACGAGCAGTACTTC
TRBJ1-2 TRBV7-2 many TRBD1 CASSFGQGGGYTF TGTGCCAGCAGCTTCGGACAGGGTGGCGGCTACACCTTC
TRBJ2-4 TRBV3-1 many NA CASSQVGLKNIQYF TGTGCCAGCAGCCAAGTGGGACTTAAAAACATTCAGTACTTC